This entry features one TCR beta chain sequence. Its antigen is as yet unknown. These data come from a study of CD8 T cells in ankylosing spondylitis. The study, taken as a whole, reports: Reportedly, significant enrichment of disease-linked clones occurred in matched ankylosing spondylitis synovial fluid. In ankylosing spondylitis blood, a motif of seven or eight highly homologous TCR beta variants appeared characteristic.

For TCR beta, libraries came from quantitative 5'-RACE with molecular barcodes. Via MiXCR, TCRdb re-called the 5' RACE reads, giving one row per CDR3 protein. The sample has approximately 300,000 distinct CDR3 sequences; approximately 8.2% are singletons. Germline trimming cut 4 bases from V and 9 bases from J; bases unmatched to any gene: 7. CDR1 and CDR2 (germline): LGHDT, YNNKEL (reference sequence). This CDR3 has 16 residues. The source material was blood, either unsorted or a sorted T cell fraction (not recorded which). The TCR originated in a male donor with ankylosing spondylitis. This chain links TRBV3-1 with TRBJ2-1; 15 bases agree with TRBD2. This chain's CDR3 is CASSPGLAGGSSEQFF. CDR3 in DNA: TGTGCCAGCAGCCCGGGACTAGCGGGAGGATCTAGTGAGCAGTTCTTC.